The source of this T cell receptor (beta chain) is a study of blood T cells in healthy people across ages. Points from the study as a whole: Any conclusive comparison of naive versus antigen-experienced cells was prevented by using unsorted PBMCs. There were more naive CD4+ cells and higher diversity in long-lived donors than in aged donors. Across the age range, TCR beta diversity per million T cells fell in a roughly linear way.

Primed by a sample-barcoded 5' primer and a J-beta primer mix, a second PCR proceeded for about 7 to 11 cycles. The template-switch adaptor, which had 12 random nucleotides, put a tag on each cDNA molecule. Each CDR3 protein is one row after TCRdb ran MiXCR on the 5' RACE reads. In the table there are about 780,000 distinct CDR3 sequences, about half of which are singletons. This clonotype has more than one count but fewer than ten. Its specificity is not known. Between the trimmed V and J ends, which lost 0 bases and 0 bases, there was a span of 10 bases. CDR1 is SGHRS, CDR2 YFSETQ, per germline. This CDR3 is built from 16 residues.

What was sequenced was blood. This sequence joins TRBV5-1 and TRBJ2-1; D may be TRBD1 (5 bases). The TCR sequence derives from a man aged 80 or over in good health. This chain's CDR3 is CASSLAGDSSYNEQFF. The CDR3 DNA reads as TGCGCCAGCAGCTTGGCCGGCGACAGCTCCTACAATGAGCAGTTCTTC.